This T cell receptor (beta chain) was recovered during a study of cytomegalovirus exposure and HLA in healthy donors. Whole-study results and caveats: Cytomegalovirus association was listed for about 170 TCR beta chains. In vitro testing confirmed a few CMV-associated chains as specific for CMV antigens. Subsequent analysis revealed that first-cohort TCR clusters tended to co-occur in the 110 or so validation repertoires.

Produced via immunoSEQ multiplex PCR; TCRdb's table is partial and in-frame only. The repertoire holds about 78,000 clones, with about 96% as singletons. The CDR3 is made up of 15 amino acids. Trimming shortened V by 1 base and J by 3 bases, and 13 bases separated the two germline ends. From germline, CDR1 is LGHNA and CDR2 YNFKEQ. These donors were members of the approximately 110-subject validation cohort, a group separate from the approximately 680-subject first cohort. Note on this clone: Its antigen remains unknown.

This chain uses TRBV4-2 with TRBJ2-7, with a tentative D call TRBD1 (5 bases). The sequence was obtained from a man aged 18 to 29 in good health and CMV-seropositive. What was sequenced was PBMCs. DNA for the CDR3: TGTGCCAGCAGCCAAGTGGCGCAGGGCCACTACGAGCAGTACTTC. Residues: CASSQVAQGHYEQYF.